This TCR beta chain was captured by sequencing in a study of vaccination and CD4 T cells after COVID-19. Per the germline V gene, CDR1 is MNHNS and CDR2 is SASEGT. The CDR3 sequence is 12 residues long. V was clipped by 8 bases and J by 8 bases; unmatched bases: 6. This clonotype is medium-sized (0.01 to 0.1%). Its specificity is not known. General observations from the study: Reactive clone data from convalescent patients indicated a median of approximately 90% appearing only post-vaccination.

With the Oncomine TCR Beta short-read assay, DNA from cultured CD4+ T cells was sequenced. After culture, CD4+ T cells served as the source for genomic DNA extraction. TCRdb processed the PCR reads anew with MiXCR; each CDR3 protein has one entry. The table has roughly 12,000 distinct CDR3 sequences, roughly 34% seen once; the top ten hold almost 35%. Treatment specified: roughly 11-day PBMC culture with coronavirus spike peptide pools or control peptides (ViraFEST assay). The sequenced sample was CD4+ T cells from blood, cultured in vitro, obtained before SARS-CoV-2 vaccination. This sequence originates from a human donor who received a COVID-19 vaccine. The V and J genes are TRBV6-1 and TRBJ1-2, with 9 bases that match TRBD1. CDR3 sequence reads: CASGGQGKGYTF. CDR3 coding DNA: TGTGCCAGCGGGGGACAGGGAAAGGGCTACACCTTC.